This T cell receptor beta chain is drawn from a study of graft-versus-host responses after intestinal transplantation. On the study more broadly: Each of the recipients got a multivisceral, liver-intestinal, or isolated intestinal transplant.

CDR3 size: 14 residues. The germline CDR1 and CDR2 sequences are ENHRY and SYGVKD. V gave up 3 bases and J gave up 0 bases, with 8 bases separating them. The table came from immunoSEQ multiplex PCR; TCRdb's copy has only in-frame clones and leaves some out. Among more than 50,000 clones listed, approximately 89% were seen once. Whole-study results and caveats: Detection of GvH clones occurred in recipient marrow, and some had their first appearance in ileum or blood. The study associated peak circulating GvH clone levels with early post-transplant HvG declines. Subjects displaying graft-donor T cell macrochimerism possessed elevated graft-versus-host to host-versus-graft clonal ratios inside allografts.

To note about this clone: Its antigen is not known.

The TCR sequence derives from a human patient who received an intestinal transplant, so some T cells may come from the graft donor. The gene calls are TRBV10-3 and TRBJ1-1; D gene ambiguous. The starting material was PBMCs, obtained roughly 120 days after intestinal transplantation. Here the CDR3 reads CAISENTLNTEAFF. The CDR3 region has the DNA TGTGCCATCAGTGAAAACACCCTGAACACTGAAGCTTTCTTT.